This T cell receptor (beta chain) was identified during a study of identical twins. Trimming took 4 bases from V and 0 from J, leaving 17 bases between them. From germline, CDR1 is SGHRS and CDR2 YFSETQ. The CDR3 has 16 residues. From the 5' RACE reads, TCRdb called clonotypes with MiXCR, one entry per CDR3 protein. The sample contains 200,000 to 250,000 distinct CDR3 sequences, approximately 7.3% of which appear only once. The sample was also linked to a second study, of yellow fever vaccine responses in identical twins.

This chain connects TRBV5-1 to TRBJ2-7; tentatively, D is TRBD2 (5 bases). The sequence derives from a woman under 30 in good health. Sequencing was done on a sample of CD8+ T cells sorted from blood. CDR3 bases: TGCGCCAGCAGCGCCTTTGGCGGGTCAAGCTCCTACGAGCAGTACTTC. This codes for CASSAFGGSSSYEQYF. Combining the CDR3 with reference TRBV5-1 and TRBJ2-7 gives the whole variable domain KAGVTQTPRYLIKTRGQQVTLSCSPISGHRSVSWYQQTPGQGLQFLFEYFSETQRNKGNFPGRFSGRQFSNSRSEMNVSTLELGDSALYLCASSAFGGSSSYEQYFGPGTRLTVT.